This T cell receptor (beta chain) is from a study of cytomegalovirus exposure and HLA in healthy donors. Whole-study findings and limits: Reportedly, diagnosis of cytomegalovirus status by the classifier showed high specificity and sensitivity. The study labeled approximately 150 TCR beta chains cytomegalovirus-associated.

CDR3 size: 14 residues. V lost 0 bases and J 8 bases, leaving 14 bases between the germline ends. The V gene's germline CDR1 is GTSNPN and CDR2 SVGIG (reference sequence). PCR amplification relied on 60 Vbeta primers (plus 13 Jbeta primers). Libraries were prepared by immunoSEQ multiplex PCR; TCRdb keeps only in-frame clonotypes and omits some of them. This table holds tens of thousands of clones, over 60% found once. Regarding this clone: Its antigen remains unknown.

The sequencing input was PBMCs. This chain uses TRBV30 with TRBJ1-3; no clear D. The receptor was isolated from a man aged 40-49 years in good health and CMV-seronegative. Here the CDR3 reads CAWSVGGFRHTIYF. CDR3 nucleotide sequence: TGTGCCTGGAGTGTAGGAGGCTTCAGGCACACCATATATTTT.